Below are 4 T cell receptor beta chains sequenced from a single sample in a study of blood T cell repertoires in COVID-19. Sequencing was performed with immunoSEQ multiplex PCR; in TCRdb, only in-frame clones are kept and a portion is missing. The repertoire holds some 150,000 clones, with 70% to 90% as singletons. Sequenced material: peripheral blood. The receptors derive from a man between 40 and 49 years old with acute or convalescent COVID-19.

The chain is built from TRBV2 and TRBJ1-1, with 7 positions matching TRBD1. V trimming: 5 bases; J trimming: 0 bases; junction bases outside the gene matches: 3. CDR3 length: 14 residues. The V gene's germline CDR1 is SNHLY and CDR2 FYNNEI. CDR3 DNA: TGTGCCAGCAGTCCACAGGGGTTGAACACTGAAGCTTTCTTT. Protein: CASSPQGLNTEAFF.

V and J are TRBV6-6 and TRBJ1-5; 8 nucleotides agree with TRBD1. Trimming at V came to 6 bases and at J to 1 base, leaving 2 bases not matched to a gene. Germline CDR1 MNHNY, CDR2 SVGAGI (reference sequence). The CDR3 spans 14 residues. The chain's CDR3 is CASRDRVSNQPQHF. The DNA for the CDR3 is TGTGCCAGCAGGGACAGGGTGAGCAATCAGCCCCAGCATTTT.

J is TRBJ2-1 and V is TRBV7-9, with 13 bases that match TRBD2. In germline, CDR1 is SEHNR, CDR2 FQNEAQ (reference sequence). The CDR3 has 19 residues. Losses at the gene ends were 4 bases for V and 4 bases for J; bases not matched to a gene: 13. This chain's CDR3 is CASSSLLTSGGAPYNEQFF. The CDR3 coding sequence is TGTGCCAGCAGCTCCCTCCTCACTAGCGGGGGGGCCCCGTACAATGAGCAGTTCTTC.

J is TRBJ2-5 and V is TRBV28; 8 bases match TRBD1. Germline V gives CDR1 MDHEN, CDR2 SYDVKM. The CDR3 covers 13 residues. J gave up 6 bases and V 5 bases, and 5 bases lay outside the gene matches. In DNA form, the CDR3 reads TGTGCCAGCAGTCGCAGGGGGCAGAAGACCCAGTACTTC. Amino acid sequence: CASSRRGQKTQYF.